This T cell receptor beta chain originates from a study of blood T cell repertoires in COVID-19. Assay used: immunoSEQ multiplex PCR; TCRdb lists only in-frame clones, some missing. The data show approximately 170,000 clones, around 82% seen once. Germline V gene sequence: CDR1 DFQATT, CDR2 SNEGSKA (reference sequence). The CDR3 contains 17 residues. J gave up 0 bases and V 3 bases, and 7 bases lay outside the gene matches. V is TRBV20-1 and J is TRBJ2-6, with 8 bases that match TRBD1. The sequence was collected from an elderly woman with acute or convalescent COVID-19. Sequenced input: peripheral blood. The CDR3 DNA sequence: TGCAGTGCTAGTAGACAGGGGCTCGACTCTGGGGCCAACGTCCTGACTTTC. Protein: CSASRQGLDSGANVLTF.